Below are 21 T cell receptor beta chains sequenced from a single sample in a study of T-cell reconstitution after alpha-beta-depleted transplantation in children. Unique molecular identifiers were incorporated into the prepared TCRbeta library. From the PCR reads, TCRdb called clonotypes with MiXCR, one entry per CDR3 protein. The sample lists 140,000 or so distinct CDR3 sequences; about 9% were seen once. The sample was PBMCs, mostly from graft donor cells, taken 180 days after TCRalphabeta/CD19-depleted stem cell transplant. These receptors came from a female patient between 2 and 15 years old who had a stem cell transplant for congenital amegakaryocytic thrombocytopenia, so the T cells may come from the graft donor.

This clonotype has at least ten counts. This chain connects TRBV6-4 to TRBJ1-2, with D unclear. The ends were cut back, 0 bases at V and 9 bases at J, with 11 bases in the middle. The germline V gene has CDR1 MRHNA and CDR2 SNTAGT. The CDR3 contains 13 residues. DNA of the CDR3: TGTGCCAGCAGTGACTCTGGGAAACCAAGCTACACCTTC. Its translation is CASSDSGKPSYTF.

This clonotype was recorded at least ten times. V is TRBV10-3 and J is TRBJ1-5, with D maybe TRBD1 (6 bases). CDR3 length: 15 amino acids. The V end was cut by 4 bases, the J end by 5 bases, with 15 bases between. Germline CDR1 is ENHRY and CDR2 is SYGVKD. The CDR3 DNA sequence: TGTGCCATCAGTGTGGGGGCCCGAAGCGATCAGCCCCAGCATTTT. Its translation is CAISVGARSDQPQHF.

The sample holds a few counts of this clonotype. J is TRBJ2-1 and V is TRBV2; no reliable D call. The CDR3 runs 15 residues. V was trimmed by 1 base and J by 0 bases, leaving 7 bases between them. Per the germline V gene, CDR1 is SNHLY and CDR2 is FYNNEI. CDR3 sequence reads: CASSEGWGSYNEQFF. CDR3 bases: TGTGCCAGCAGTGAAGGGTGGGGCTCCTACAATGAGCAGTTCTTC.

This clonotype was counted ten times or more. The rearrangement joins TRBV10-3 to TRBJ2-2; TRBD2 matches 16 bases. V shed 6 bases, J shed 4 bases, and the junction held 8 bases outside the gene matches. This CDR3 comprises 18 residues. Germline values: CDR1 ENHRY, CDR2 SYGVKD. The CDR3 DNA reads TGTGCCATCAGGCCGGGACTAGCGGGGGGGCTTGTCACCGGGGAGCTGTTTTTT. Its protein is CAIRPGLAGGLVTGELFF.

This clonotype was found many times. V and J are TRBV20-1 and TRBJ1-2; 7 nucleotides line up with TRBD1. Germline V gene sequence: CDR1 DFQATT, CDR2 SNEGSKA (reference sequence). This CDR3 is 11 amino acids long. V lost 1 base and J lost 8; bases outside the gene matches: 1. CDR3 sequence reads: CSARGGQGYTF. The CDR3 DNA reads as TGCAGTGCTAGAGGGGGACAGGGCTACACCTTC.

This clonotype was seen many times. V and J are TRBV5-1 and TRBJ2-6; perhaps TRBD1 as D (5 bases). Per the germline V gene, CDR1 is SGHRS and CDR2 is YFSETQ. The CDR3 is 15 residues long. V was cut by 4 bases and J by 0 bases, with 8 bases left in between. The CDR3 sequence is CASSLRVSGANVLTF. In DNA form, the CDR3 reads TGCGCCAGCAGCCTCAGGGTCTCTGGGGCCAACGTCCTGACTTTC. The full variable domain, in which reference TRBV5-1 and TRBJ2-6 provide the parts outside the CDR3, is KAGVTQTPRYLIKTRGQQVTLSCSPISGHRSVSWYQQTPGQGLQFLFEYFSETQRNKGNFPGRFSGRQFSNSRSEMNVSTLELGDSALYLCASSLRVSGANVLTFGAGSRLTVL.

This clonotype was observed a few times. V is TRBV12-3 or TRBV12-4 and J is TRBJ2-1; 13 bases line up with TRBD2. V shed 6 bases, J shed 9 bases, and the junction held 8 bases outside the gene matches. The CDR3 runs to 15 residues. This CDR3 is CASSYGLAGDGEQFF. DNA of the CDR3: TGTGCCAGCAGCTATGGACTAGCGGGAGATGGTGAGCAGTTCTTC.

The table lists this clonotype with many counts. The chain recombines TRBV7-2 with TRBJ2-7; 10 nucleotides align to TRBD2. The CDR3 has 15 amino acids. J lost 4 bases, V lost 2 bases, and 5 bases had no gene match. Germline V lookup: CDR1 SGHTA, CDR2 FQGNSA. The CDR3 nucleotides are TGTGCCAGCAGCTTACTACTAGCGGGAATTTACGAGCAGTACTTC. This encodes CASSLLLAGIYEQYF.

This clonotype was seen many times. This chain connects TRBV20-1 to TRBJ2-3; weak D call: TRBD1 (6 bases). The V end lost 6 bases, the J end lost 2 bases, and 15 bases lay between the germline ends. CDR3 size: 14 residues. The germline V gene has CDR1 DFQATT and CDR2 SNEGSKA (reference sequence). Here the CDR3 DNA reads TGCAGTGCCCCGGACAGCGAGTACACAGATACGCAGTATTTT. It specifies CSAPDSEYTDTQYF.

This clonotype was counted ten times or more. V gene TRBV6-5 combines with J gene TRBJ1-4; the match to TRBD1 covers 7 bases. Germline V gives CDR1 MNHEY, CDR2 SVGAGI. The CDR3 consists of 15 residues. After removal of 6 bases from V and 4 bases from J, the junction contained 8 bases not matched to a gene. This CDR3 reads CASSNRGRGNEKLFF. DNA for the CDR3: TGTGCCAGCAGCAACAGGGGCAGGGGTAATGAAAAACTGTTTTTT.

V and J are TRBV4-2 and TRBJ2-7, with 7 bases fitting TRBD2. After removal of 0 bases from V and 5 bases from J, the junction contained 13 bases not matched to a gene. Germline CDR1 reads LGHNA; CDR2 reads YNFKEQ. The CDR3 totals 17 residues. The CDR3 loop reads CASSQESRGVGFDEQYF. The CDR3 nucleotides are TGTGCCAGCAGCCAAGAAAGCCGGGGGGTGGGTTTCGACGAGCAGTACTTC.

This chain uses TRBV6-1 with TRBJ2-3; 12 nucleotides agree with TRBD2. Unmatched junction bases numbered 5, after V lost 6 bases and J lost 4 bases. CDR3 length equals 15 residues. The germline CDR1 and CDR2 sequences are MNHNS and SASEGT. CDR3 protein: CASRRLAGVSDTQYF. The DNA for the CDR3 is TGTGCCAGCAGGCGACTAGCGGGAGTTTCAGATACGCAGTATTTT.

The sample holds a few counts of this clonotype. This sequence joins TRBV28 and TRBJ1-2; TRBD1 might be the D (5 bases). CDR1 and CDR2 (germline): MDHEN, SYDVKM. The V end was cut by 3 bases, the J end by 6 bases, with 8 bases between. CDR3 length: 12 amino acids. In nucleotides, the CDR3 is TGTGCCAGCAGTTTCGGGGGAGATGGCTACACCTTC. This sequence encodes CASSFGGDGYTF.

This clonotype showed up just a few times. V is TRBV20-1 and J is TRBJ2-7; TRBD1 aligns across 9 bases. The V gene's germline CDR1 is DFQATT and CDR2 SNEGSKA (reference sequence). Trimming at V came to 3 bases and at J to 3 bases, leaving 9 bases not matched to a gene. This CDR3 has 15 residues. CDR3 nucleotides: TGCAGTGCTAGGAAACCCCGGGACAGGGTCTACGAGCAGTACTTC. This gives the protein CSARKPRDRVYEQYF.

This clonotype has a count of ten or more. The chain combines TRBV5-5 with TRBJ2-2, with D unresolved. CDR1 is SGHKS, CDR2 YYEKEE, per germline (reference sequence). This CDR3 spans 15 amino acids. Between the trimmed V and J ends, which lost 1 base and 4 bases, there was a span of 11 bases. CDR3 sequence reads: CASSLYPPPTGELFF. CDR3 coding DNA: TGTGCCAGCAGCTTGTATCCCCCCCCCACCGGGGAGCTGTTTTTT.

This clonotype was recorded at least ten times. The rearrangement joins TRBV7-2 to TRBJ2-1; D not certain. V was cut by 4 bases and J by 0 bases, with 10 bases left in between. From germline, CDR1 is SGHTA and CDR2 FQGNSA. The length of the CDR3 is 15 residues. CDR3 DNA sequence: TGTGCCAGCAGCTCACTGGGAAGCTCCTACAATGAGCAGTTCTTC. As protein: CASSSLGSSYNEQFF.

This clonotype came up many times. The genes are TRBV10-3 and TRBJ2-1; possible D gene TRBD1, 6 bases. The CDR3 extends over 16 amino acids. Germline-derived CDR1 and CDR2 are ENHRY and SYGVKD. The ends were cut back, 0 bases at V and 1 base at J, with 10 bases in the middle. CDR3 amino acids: CAISESFDRSYNEQFF. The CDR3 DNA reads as TGTGCCATCAGTGAGTCGTTTGACAGGTCCTACAATGAGCAGTTCTTC.

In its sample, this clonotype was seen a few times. The CDR3 DNA reads TGCGCCAGCAGCTTGGAACGCGGGAGGGCCACCGGGGAGCTGTTTTTT. Amino acids: CASSLERGRATGELFF. The rearrangement joins TRBV5-1 to TRBJ2-2, with 9 positions matching TRBD2. This CDR3 has 16 amino acids. The germline CDR1 and CDR2 sequences are SGHRS and YFSETQ. Losses at the gene ends were 0 bases for V and 4 bases for J; bases not matched to a gene: 4.

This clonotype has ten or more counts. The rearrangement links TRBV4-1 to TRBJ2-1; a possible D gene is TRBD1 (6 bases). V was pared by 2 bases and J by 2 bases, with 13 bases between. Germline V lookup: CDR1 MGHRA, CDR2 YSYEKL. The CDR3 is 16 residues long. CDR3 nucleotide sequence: TGCGCCAGCAGCCAACCTAACAGGGATCCCTACAATGAGCAGTTCTTC. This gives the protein CASSQPNRDPYNEQFF.

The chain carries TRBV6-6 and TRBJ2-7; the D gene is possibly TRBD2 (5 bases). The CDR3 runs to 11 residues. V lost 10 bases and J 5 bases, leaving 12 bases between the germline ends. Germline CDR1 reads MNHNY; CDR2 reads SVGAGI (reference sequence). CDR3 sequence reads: CATRGCHEQYF. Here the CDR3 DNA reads TGTGCCACCCGAGGGTGCCACGAGCAGTACTTC.

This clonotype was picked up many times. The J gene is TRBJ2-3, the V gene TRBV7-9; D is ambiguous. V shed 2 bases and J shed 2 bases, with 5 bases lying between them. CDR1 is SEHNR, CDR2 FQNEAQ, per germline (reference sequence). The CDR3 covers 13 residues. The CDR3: CASSLFFTDTQYF. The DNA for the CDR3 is TGTGCCAGCAGCTTATTTTTCACAGATACGCAGTATTTT.